This TCR beta chain was captured by sequencing in a study of blood T cell repertoires in COVID-19 (TCRdb year 2020). In terms of the full investigation: Samples covering the acute and convalescent phases of COVID-19 were provided by collaborators in the United States, Italy and Spain. Nearly every sample came with metadata listing a de-identified subject ID, COVID-19 status, age in years and sex. The prospective study material was composed of cDNA or gDNA derived from T cells, B-cell-depleted T cells, or PBMCs. The repertoires were made available in a free public database intended to serve as a resource for research on the immune response to SARS-CoV-2. Where available, HLA class I and class II types were taken from metadata supplied by the sample provider and were not determined by assay-based typing. Samples came from the ongoing ImmuneRACE study (first 160 participants) plus 1,254 subjects from 6 global collaborators. Subjects who had been exposed to COVID-19, were actively infected with it, or had recovered from it provided the deeply sampled blood TCRbeta repertoires that made up the dataset. On the study overall, not on this receptor specifically: The amount of clinical and demographic metadata varied by source and participant and was provided uncurated.

CDR1 and CDR2, looked up from the germline V gene (reference sequence), are LNHDA and SQIVND. Unmatched junction bases come to 4, with V trimmed by 2 bases and J by 0 bases. There are 17 amino acids in the CDR3, from cysteine to phenylalanine inclusive. Just CDR3 DNA is preserved here, 51 bases in frame from base 1. TCRbeta CDR3 regions were amplified from genomic DNA by means of the immunoSEQ Assay, a bias-controlled multiplex PCR. As for the original processing: Within the assay, amplification of reference gene primers was used to estimate how many nucleated cells each sample contained. Sequence reads were collapsed and filtered to measure the absolute abundance of every unique TCRbeta CDR3 rearrangement. For each sample, productive Simpson clonality was calculated as the square root of Simpson's diversity index across productive rearrangements. The table was pulled from immuneACCESS by TCRdb, which kept in-frame rearrangements only. Such tables lose some clones; where checked, under half of the loss comes from unresolved V genes, and the rest has no known cause. The V and J calls and clone size were taken over from that table, and D and trimming were inferred from the DNA. The sample records under 300,000 clones, about 89% of which are singletons. The ten largest clones take up approximately 9.5% of the sample.

With respect to this clone: The target of this receptor is not known. Base qualities were left out, and no much larger clone turns up one base away.

Participants in the prospective study were aged about 18 to 89 years, lived in about two dozen United States geographic areas, and enrolled through a virtual design. In the prospective study, participants were assigned to cohorts based on the clinical history participants reported in a screening survey and a study questionnaire. Recovered participants in ImmuneRACE Cohort 3 were defined as having two consecutive negative NP/OP PCR tests, clearance from a healthcare professional, or resolution of symptoms. In the prospective study, mobile phlebotomists collected whole blood, serum and a nasopharyngeal or oropharyngeal swab from each participant. Additional blood draws and questionnaires over a 2-month period could optionally be provided by prospective study participants. Blood samples from the prospective study were shipped frozen or at room temperature prior to DNA extraction.

The sequence joins TRBV19 to TRBJ2-1; TRBD1 agrees with 10 junctional bases. Material for sequencing was PBMCs or T cells enriched from blood (not recorded which). This TCR was recovered from a man aged 40-55 years who had recovered from COVID-19. For the CDR3, the sequence is CASSIRQGARSYNEQFF. The bases are TGTGCCAGTAGTATAAGACAGGGGGCGCGCTCCTACAATGAGCAGTTCTTC. Beyond the CDR3, the reference TRBV19 and TRBJ2-1 genes provide the residues; the full variable domain reads: DGGITQSPKYLFRKEGQNVTLSCEQNLNHDAMYWYRQDPGQGLRLIYYSQIVNDFQKGDIAEGYSVSREKKESFPLTVTSAQKNPTAFYLCASSIRQGARSYNEQFFGPGTRLTVL.